The source of this T cell receptor beta chain is a study of shared clonotypes between healthy human individuals. J lost 8 bases, V lost 0 bases, and 9 bases had no gene match. Germline V gives CDR1 SGHRS, CDR2 YFSETQ. CDR3 size: 16 residues. This table comes from immunoSEQ multiplex PCR, and its TCRdb copy is limited to in-frame clones, with some not included. In the table there are roughly 1,000,000 clones, around 78% of which are singletons. The clonotype was recovered from a man aged 18 to 30 in good health. Some clones in this sample may be carry-over from other donors' samples. Sequencing was carried out using memory CD4+ T cells from PBMCs. The subset is: CD45RA-negative fraction. The chain combines TRBV5-1 with TRBJ2-1; 9 positions agree with TRBD2. CDR3 sequence reads: CASSLDSASGTDEQFF. The DNA of the CDR3 is TGCGCCAGCAGCTTGGATTCGGCTAGCGGGACGGATGAGCAGTTCTTC.